What follows are 26 T cell receptor beta chains derived from one specimen sequenced in a study of human T cells and chemical hapten exposure (dated by TCRdb to the early 2020s). Unfractionated whole blood was collected in Tempus Blood RNA tubes, and total RNA was extracted from that blood. The library was produced with 5' RACE. TCRdb shows the sequencer as Illumina MiSeq. TCRdb reanalyzed the raw reads on its own, using fastp at Q25 for trimming and MiXCR for clone calling, and kept in-frame beta chains. Duplicate CDR3 protein sequences are folded into a single record with the most common DNA and genes. A total of about 140,000 distinct CDR3 sequences appear in this sample, around 4.4% of them only once. The top ten clones comprise 1.2% to 1.5% of the sample. The receptors were gathered from a female donor in good health.

This clonotype was observed at least ten times. V is TRBV13 and J is TRBJ2-1, with TRBD2 as a possible D gene (5 bases). Trimming took 1 base from V and 6 from J, leaving 10 bases between them. The CDR3 has 14 amino acids. The V gene's germline CDR1 is PRHDT and CDR2 FYEKMQ (reference sequence). Here the CDR3 DNA reads TGTGCCAGCAGCTTAGAACTAGTTAGCAATGAGCAGTTCTTC. This codes for CASSLELVSNEQFF.

The sample holds many counts of this clonotype. This chain connects TRBV7-2 to TRBJ2-3; D unresolved. CDR3 size: 12 residues. Trimming took off 6 bases at V and 4 bases at J, with 8 bases between the two ends. Germline CDR1 SGHTA, CDR2 FQGNSA. DNA for the CDR3: TGTGCCAGCAGGGGCCCAGCAGATACGCAGTATTTT. Residues: CASRGPADTQYF.

The table lists this clonotype with a few counts. The chain uses TRBV6-2 or TRBV6-3 and TRBJ1-1; tentatively, D is TRBD1 (6 bases). The CDR3 length is 18 residues. V was cut by 7 bases and J by 0 bases, with 24 bases left in between. Germline V gives CDR1 MNHEY, CDR2 SVGEGT. CDR3 amino acids: CASKTIRGDRSLNTEAFF. The CDR3 bases are TGTGCCAGCAAGACAATCAGGGGTGACCGATCTTTGAACACTGAAGCTTTCTTT.

A remark on this clonotype: This sequence may be a read error, since a much larger clone differs from it by one base. This chain links TRBV13 with TRBJ2-1; TRBD2 matches 10 bases. CDR3 length equals 15 residues. Germline loops: CDR1 PRHDT, CDR2 FYEKMQ (reference sequence). The V and J ends lost 4 bases and 8 bases, in that order; junction bases with no gene match: 8. CDR3 in DNA: TGTGCCAGCAGCTCAAGAGGGACTAGCGATGATGAGCAGTTCTTC. Its translation is CASSSRGTSDDEQFF.

This clonotype was recorded at least ten times. This chain's CDR3 is CASSVTVISGANVLTF. In DNA form, the CDR3 reads TGTGCCAGCAGCGTTACAGTGATCTCTGGGGCCAACGTCCTGACTTTC. This chain connects TRBV9 to TRBJ2-6; the D is unclear. V lost 2 bases and J 0 bases, leaving 9 bases between the germline ends. The germline gives CDR1 SGDLS, CDR2 YYNGEE. The CDR3 runs to 16 residues.

Many counts were recorded for this clonotype. This rearrangement joins TRBV5-1 to TRBJ1-5; a weak D match, TRBD1 (5 bases). The V gene's germline CDR1 is SGHRS and CDR2 YFSETQ. V was cut by 0 bases and J by 2 bases, with 12 bases left in between. This CDR3 spans 16 amino acids. The CDR3 is CASSLAVRERNQPQHF. The CDR3 DNA is TGCGCCAGCAGCTTGGCAGTCAGGGAACGCAATCAGCCCCAGCATTTT.

The table lists this clonotype with many counts. J is TRBJ2-3 and V is TRBV3-1, with 8 bases aligning to TRBD2. V trimming: 1 base; J trimming: 2 bases; junction bases outside the gene matches: 2. This CDR3 comprises 15 residues. The germline CDR1 and CDR2 sequences are LGHDT and YNNKEL (reference sequence). This CDR3 is CASSQGGGPTDTQYF. CDR3 nucleotides: TGTGCCAGCAGCCAAGGCGGGGGGCCCACAGATACGCAGTATTTT.

There are many counts of this clonotype. The rearrangement uses TRBV4-1 and TRBJ1-2; D may be TRBD1 (5 bases). Germline CDR1 MGHRA, CDR2 YSYEKL. Trimming removed 4 bases at V and 4 bases at J, with 10 bases between. The CDR3 totals 13 residues. For the CDR3, the DNA is TGCGCCAGCAGCCGGGGGACTCCCTATGGCTACACCTTC. It translates to CASSRGTPYGYTF.

This clonotype has at least ten counts. This sequence joins TRBV7-2 and TRBJ2-5; D is tentatively TRBD1 or TRBD2 (5 bases each). This CDR3 has 15 amino acids. Germline V gives CDR1 SGHTA, CDR2 FQGNSA. Trimming stripped 5 bases from V and 2 bases from J, with 15 bases between. The DNA for the CDR3 is TGTGCCAGCAGCAGCCAACGGGGCGCTCAAGAGACCCAGTACTTC. The encoded protein is CASSSQRGAQETQYF.

There are many counts of this clonotype. The rearrangement uses TRBV27 and TRBJ2-1; 10 positions agree with TRBD2. The CDR3 covers 14 residues. Trimming at V came to 6 bases and at J to 5 bases, leaving 4 bases not matched to a gene. In germline, CDR1 is MNHEY, CDR2 SMNVEV (reference sequence). CDR3 DNA sequence: TGTGCCAGCAGGAGCGGGGGGGTAAACAATGAGCAGTTCTTC. It codes for CASRSGGVNNEQFF.

Ten or more counts support this clonotype. The V call is TRBV6-2 or TRBV6-3, the J call TRBJ1-5, with D maybe TRBD1 (5 bases). CDR1 and CDR2 (germline): MNHEY, SVGEGT. The CDR3 contains 15 residues. V lost 0 bases and J 2 bases, leaving 8 bases between the germline ends. The CDR3, as DNA: TGTGCCAGCAGTTACTCCGGGGGTCGCAATCAGCCCCAGCATTTT. Translation: CASSYSGGRNQPQHF.

This clonotype was found many times. V is TRBV27 and J is TRBJ1-2; tentatively, D is TRBD1 (5 bases). Germline V gene data show CDR1 as MNHEY and CDR2 as SMNVEV (reference sequence). V was clipped by 6 bases and J by 6 bases, with 26 bases between them. CDR3 length: 17 amino acids. The CDR3 DNA reads TGTGCCAGCAGCCGGACCACCACACAAGGGCAGGGTGATGGCTACACCTTC. This codes for CASSRTTTQGQGDGYTF.

This clonotype was seen ten or more times. The rearrangement joins TRBV2 to TRBJ2-3; TRBD2 matches 16 bases. Germline CDR1 is SNHLY and CDR2 is FYNNEI. The CDR3 is 17 residues long. With 6 bases clipped from V and 0 bases from J, the junction kept 3 bases outside the gene matches. The CDR3 spells CASRGLAGGLSTDTQYF. CDR3 sequence (DNA): TGTGCCAGCAGGGGACTAGCGGGGGGGCTCAGCACAGATACGCAGTATTTT.

The J gene is TRBJ1-1, the V gene TRBV12-3 or TRBV12-4; 10 bases agree with TRBD1. Trimming at V came to 4 bases and at J to 3 bases, leaving 11 bases not matched to a gene. The CDR3 runs to 17 residues. CDR3 sequence: CASSYRQGALLDTEAFF. In DNA form, the CDR3 reads TGTGCCAGCAGTTATCGACAGGGGGCTTTGTTGGACACTGAAGCTTTCTTT.

The sample holds many counts of this clonotype. The rearrangement uses TRBV18 and TRBJ1-1, with 7 bases lining up with TRBD1. This CDR3 has 16 amino acids. Looked up from germline, CDR1 is KGHSH and CDR2 is LQKENI. Losses at the gene ends were 5 bases for V and 3 bases for J; bases not matched to a gene: 12. The CDR3 loop reads CASSSPNRGRDTEAFF. The CDR3 nucleotides read TGTGCCAGCTCATCCCCTAACAGGGGAAGGGACACTGAAGCTTTCTTT.

This clonotype turned up a few times. The genes are TRBV6-5 and TRBJ2-5; 8 positions agree with TRBD2. CDR1 and CDR2 from the germline V gene are MNHEY and SVGAGI. The V and J ends lost 4 bases and 3 bases, in that order; junction bases with no gene match: 10. This CDR3 is built from 16 residues. The CDR3 loop is CASSSPGGDGEETQYF. The CDR3 region has the DNA TGTGCCAGCAGTTCCCCGGGGGGGGACGGAGAAGAGACCCAGTACTTC.

As for this clonotype: The conserved final phenylalanine or tryptophan is absent from the CDR3, which likely points to a read error. The DNA is left out, because the CDR3 cannot be placed on it with certainty; the CDR3 is given as TCRdb lists it. V usage is TRBV25-1 and J usage is TRBJ1-1; the table assigns TRBD1, which was not confirmed against the DNA. Germline lookup yields CDR1 MGHDK and CDR2 SYGVNS. The CDR3 is 13 residues long, ends included. The chain's CDR3 is CASMRQGGTEAGV.

Comment on this clonotype: No conserved phenylalanine or tryptophan ends this CDR3, so it is likely a read error. The limits of the CDR3 on the DNA are not certain, so only TCRdb's listed CDR3 is given. The rearrangement links TRBV7-9 to TRBJ2-7; TRBD1, as called in the table, went unchecked against the DNA. From its first to its last residue, the CDR3 has 13 amino acids. The germline V gene encodes CDR1 SEHNR and CDR2 FQNEAQ (reference sequence). CDR3 amino acids: CASSFISGTGFRL.

This clonotype was found many times. The chain uses TRBV4-3 and TRBJ2-3, with 8 bases aligning to TRBD2. V was clipped by 0 bases and J by 6 bases; unmatched bases: 8. The CDR3 is 16 amino acids. CDR1 and CDR2 (germline): LGHNA, YSLEER. The CDR3 loop reads CASSQDRGGSWDTQYF. The CDR3 coding sequence is TGCGCCAGCAGCCAAGATCGGGGGGGATCCTGGGATACGCAGTATTTT.

At least ten counts were recorded for this clonotype. The rearrangement links TRBV2 to TRBJ1-5; 12 bases fit TRBD1. J lost 6 bases, V lost 4 bases, and 1 base had no gene match. The length of the CDR3 is 14 residues. The germline V gene has CDR1 SNHLY and CDR2 FYNNEI. This CDR3 is CASSGDRGLQPQHF. CDR3 nucleotides: TGTGCCAGCAGTGGGGACAGGGGGCTTCAGCCCCAGCATTTT. Variable domain in full (rest from reference TRBV2 and TRBJ1-5): EPEVTQTPSHQVTQMGQEVILRCVPISNHLYFYWYRQILGQKVEFLVSFYNNEISEKSEIFDDQFSVERPDGSNFTLKIRSTKLEDSAMYFCASSGDRGLQPQHFGDGTRLSIL.

This clonotype has at least ten counts. The V and J genes are TRBV28 and TRBJ1-1; no reliable D call. The germline V gene encodes CDR1 MDHEN and CDR2 SYDVKM. The CDR3 spans 14 residues. V was trimmed by 6 bases and J by 5 bases, leaving 16 bases between them. Here the CDR3 DNA reads TGTGCCAGCAGGTCTTTTGGGGTTGGGACTGAAGCTTTCTTT. This gives the protein CASRSFGVGTEAFF.

The J gene is TRBJ1-2, the V gene TRBV28, with D unresolved. The CDR3 loop spans 13 amino acids. The germline V and J ends were trimmed by 7 bases and 2 bases, with 11 bases remaining between them. Germline-derived CDR1 and CDR2 are MDHEN and SYDVKM. Here the CDR3 reads CASIREENYGYTF. CDR3 in DNA: TGTGCCAGCATACGGGAGGAAAACTATGGCTACACCTTC.

This clonotype was seen many times. The rearrangement uses TRBV29-1 and TRBJ2-2, with D unclear. Germline CDR1 SQVTM, CDR2 ANQGSEA. V lost 4 bases and J 1 base, leaving 10 bases between the germline ends. The CDR3 is 14 residues long. The CDR3 DNA is TGCAGCGTTGTTCAGGATAGGAACACCGGGGAGCTGTTTTTT. It is translated as CSVVQDRNTGELFF.

Many counts were recorded for this clonotype. The chain couples TRBV7-2 to TRBJ1-2; D remains ambiguous. Per germline, CDR1 SGHTA and CDR2 FQGNSA. CDR3 size: 16 residues. Between the trimmed V and J ends, which lost 1 base and 3 bases, there was a span of 15 bases. The DNA for the CDR3 is TGTGCCAGCAGCTTAGGAGGTGGCCCGTTCCACTATGGCTACACCTTC. It specifies CASSLGGGPFHYGYTF.

This clonotype turned up a few times. The chain uses TRBV20-1 and TRBJ2-3, with 8 positions matching TRBD1. Germline V gives CDR1 DFQATT, CDR2 SNEGSKA (reference sequence). This CDR3 is 20 amino acids long. Trimming at V came to 0 bases and at J to 0 bases, leaving 17 bases not matched to a gene. CDR3 amino acids: CSARDIRGPTTKPSTDTQYF. The DNA for the CDR3 is TGCAGTGCTAGAGATATCAGGGGGCCTACAACTAAACCTAGCACAGATACGCAGTATTTT.

This chain joins TRBV11-2 and TRBJ2-1; D tentatively reads TRBD1 or TRBD2 (6 bases each). Per the germline V gene, CDR1 is SGHAT and CDR2 is FQNNGV. The V end was cut by 0 bases, the J end by 4 bases, with 16 bases between. This CDR3 comprises 17 residues. The CDR3 loop is CASSLDLTGALYNEQFF. CDR3 coding DNA: TGTGCCAGCAGCTTAGATCTAACGGGGGCTTTATACAATGAGCAGTTCTTC.